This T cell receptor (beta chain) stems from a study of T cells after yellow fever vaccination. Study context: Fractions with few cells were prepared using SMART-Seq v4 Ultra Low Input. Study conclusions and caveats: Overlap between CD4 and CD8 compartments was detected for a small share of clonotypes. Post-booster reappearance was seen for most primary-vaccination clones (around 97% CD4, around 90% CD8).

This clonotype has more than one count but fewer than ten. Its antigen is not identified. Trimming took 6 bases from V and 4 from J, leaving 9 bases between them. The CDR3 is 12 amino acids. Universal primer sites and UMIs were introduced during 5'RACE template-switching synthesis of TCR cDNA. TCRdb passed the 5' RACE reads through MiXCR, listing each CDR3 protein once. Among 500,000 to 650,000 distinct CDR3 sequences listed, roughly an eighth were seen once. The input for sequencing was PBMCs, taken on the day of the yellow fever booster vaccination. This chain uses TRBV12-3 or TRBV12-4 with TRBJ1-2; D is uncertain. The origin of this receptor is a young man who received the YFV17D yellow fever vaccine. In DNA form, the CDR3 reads TGTGCCAGCAGCCCCGCGCCCTATGGCTACACCTTC. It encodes CASSPAPYGYTF.